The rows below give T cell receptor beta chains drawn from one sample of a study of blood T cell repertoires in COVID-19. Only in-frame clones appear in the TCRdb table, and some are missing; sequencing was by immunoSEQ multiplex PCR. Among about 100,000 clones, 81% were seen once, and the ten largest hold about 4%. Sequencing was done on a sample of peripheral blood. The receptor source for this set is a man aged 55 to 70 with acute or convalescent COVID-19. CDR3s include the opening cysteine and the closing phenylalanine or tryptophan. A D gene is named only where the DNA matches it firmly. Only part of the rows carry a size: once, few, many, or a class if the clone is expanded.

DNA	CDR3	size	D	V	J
TGTGCCAGTAGTAAGGAGCGGGAGGTCACAGATACGCAGTATTTT	CASSKEREVTDTQYF	-	TRBD2	TRBV19	TRBJ2-3
TGTGCTTCTTCCTGGGGCGGGAGTCCCTACGAGCAGTACTTC	CASSWGGSPYEQYF	-	TRBD2	TRBV6-5	TRBJ2-7
TGTGCCAGCAGTTACGTATTGGGACTAGCGGCCTACAATGAGCAGTTCTTC	CASSYVLGLAAYNEQFF	-	TRBD2	TRBV6-2/TRBV6-3	TRBJ2-1
TGTGCCAGCAGCGGACAGGGGAGTAGGTCAGATACGCAGTATTTT	CASSGQGSRSDTQYF	-	TRBD1	TRBV2	TRBJ2-3
TGTGCCATCAGGGAACCGGGACAGGGGGCCGGCGAGCAGTACTTC	CAIREPGQGAGEQYF	-	TRBD1	TRBV10-3	TRBJ2-7
TGTGCCAGCGACAGGGGTGGTGATACGCAGTATTTT	CASDRGGDTQYF	-	TRBD1	TRBV12-3/TRBV12-4	TRBJ2-3
TGTGCCAGCAGCTTAGGAGCGGGGACCGGGGAGCTGTTTTTT	CASSLGAGTGELFF	many	TRBD2	TRBV7-2	TRBJ2-2
TGTGCCAGCAGCTTAGCTTTGGGGGGACTTACCTACGAGCAGTACTTC	CASSLALGGLTYEQYF	once	-	TRBV13	TRBJ2-7
TGCGCCAGCAGCCAAGGACAGGGCGGAGATACGCAGTATTTT	CASSQGQGGDTQYF	-	TRBD1	TRBV4-1	TRBJ2-3
TGTGCCAGCAGCGGACTAGCGGGTGGGAGTAGCACAGATACGCAGTATTTT	CASSGLAGGSSTDTQYF	-	TRBD2	TRBV5-4	TRBJ2-3
TGCGCCAGCAGCCAAGGGCGGCTAGGGGGCTCCTTTGGGCAGTACTTC	CASSQGRLGGSFGQYF	few	TRBD1	TRBV4-1	TRBJ2-7
TGTGCCAGCAGTTACAGCGGGGGGGCGTTCACCGGGGAGCTGTTTTTT	CASSYSGGAFTGELFF	-	TRBD2	TRBV6-5	TRBJ2-2
TGTGCCAGCAGCTTACTTTACAATGAGCAGTTCTTC	CASSLLYNEQFF	once	-	TRBV7-2	TRBJ2-1
TGTGCCAGCAGCACTCCGGGACTAGGGAACTACGAGCAGTACTTC	CASSTPGLGNYEQYF	-	TRBD2	TRBV7-9	TRBJ2-7
TGCGCCAGCAGCCGGGGGACGGAGCCCTACAATGAGCAGTTCTTC	CASSRGTEPYNEQFF	-	-	TRBV5-1	TRBJ2-1
TGTGCCAGCAGTTTACTGCCGGACAGGGCCGGGGAGCTGTTTTTT	CASSLLPDRAGELFF	-	TRBD1	TRBV27	TRBJ2-2
TGTGCCAGCAGCTCGACGGGGGTTCGAGCGGGATTTGTGGATGAGCAGTTCTTC	CASSSTGVRAGFVDEQFF	-	TRBD2	TRBV9	TRBJ2-1
TGTGCCAGCAGTTCCAGGCGCATCTATAATTCACCCCTCCACTTT	CASSSRRIYNSPLHF	once	-	TRBV6-5	TRBJ1-6
TGTGCCAGCAGCTTTATGACAGGGGACTACGAGCAGTACTTC	CASSFMTGDYEQYF	-	TRBD1	TRBV11-1	TRBJ2-7
TGTGCGGCCAGGGACAGAAACACTGAAGCTTTCTTT	CAARDRNTEAFF	-	TRBD1	TRBV6-5	TRBJ1-1
TGTGCCAGCAGTTACTCGATTCTAGCGGGGGGCAGAGAGACCCAGTACTTC	CASSYSILAGGRETQYF	-	TRBD2	TRBV6-2/TRBV6-3	TRBJ2-5
TGTGCCAGCAGCTTATATGGGGCCCCGAACACTGAAGCTTTCTTT	CASSLYGAPNTEAFF	-	-	TRBV7-2	TRBJ1-1
TGTGCCTGGAGTGTAAAGGGGAAGGGGACAGATACGCAGTATTTT	CAWSVKGKGTDTQYF	-	-	TRBV30	TRBJ2-3
TGTGCCAGCAGCACGATTAGCGGGAATGAGCAGTTCTTC	CASSTISGNEQFF	-	TRBD2	TRBV5-4	TRBJ2-1
TGTGCCAGCAGCCAACAATTGCGGCGTAGGGATACGCAGTATTTT	CASSQQLRRRDTQYF	-	-	TRBV3-1/TRBV3-2	TRBJ2-3
TGTGCCAGCAGCACCGGACAGGTGGGACCTACAGCCGAGCAGTACTTC	CASSTGQVGPTAEQYF	-	TRBD1	TRBV7-2	TRBJ2-7
TGTGCCAGCAGCTTAACGGGACAGATAATGCCGGGGCAAGAGACCCAGTACTTC	CASSLTGQIMPGQETQYF	-	TRBD1	TRBV7-3	TRBJ2-5
TGTGCCAGCAGCTTAGCGTTTAGTGGTGCCTTCTATGGCTACACCTTC	CASSLAFSGAFYGYTF	-	-	TRBV7-2	TRBJ1-2
TGTGCCAGCAGTTTACCAGGCTACTATGGCTACACCTTC	CASSLPGYYGYTF	-	-	TRBV28	TRBJ1-2
TGTGCCAGCAGCTGGACAGGGGTTGCGTATGGCTACACCTTC	CASSWTGVAYGYTF	once	TRBD1	TRBV7-9	TRBJ1-2
TGTGCCAGCTCCCAAGGACTAGTTGAGACCCAGTACTTC	CASSQGLVETQYF	-	TRBD2	TRBV18	TRBJ2-5
TGTGCCAGCAGACCCAGACTAGCGATAGGCAATGAGCAGTTCTTC	CASRPRLAIGNEQFF	-	TRBD2	TRBV7-9	TRBJ2-1
TGTGCCATCAGTGGACGGGACAGGGCCCCCGATGGCTACACCTTC	CAISGRDRAPDGYTF	-	TRBD1	TRBV10-3	TRBJ1-2
TGCGCCAGCAGCCAAGCCGAGGTGGGCGGGGGTTACGAGCAGTACTTC	CASSQAEVGGGYEQYF	-	TRBD2	TRBV4-1	TRBJ2-7